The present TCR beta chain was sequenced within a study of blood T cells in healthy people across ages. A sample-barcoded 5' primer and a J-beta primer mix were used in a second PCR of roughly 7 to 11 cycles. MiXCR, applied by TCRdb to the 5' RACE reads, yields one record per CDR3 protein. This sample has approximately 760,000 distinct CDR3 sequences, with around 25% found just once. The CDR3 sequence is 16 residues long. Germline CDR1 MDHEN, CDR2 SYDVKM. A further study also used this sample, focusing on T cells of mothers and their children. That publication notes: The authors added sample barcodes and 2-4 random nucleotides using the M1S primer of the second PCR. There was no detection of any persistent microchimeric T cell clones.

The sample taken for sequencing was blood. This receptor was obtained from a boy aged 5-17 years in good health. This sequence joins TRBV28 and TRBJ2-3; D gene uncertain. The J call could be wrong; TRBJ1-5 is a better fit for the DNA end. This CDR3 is CASSLPTSGYTDTQHF. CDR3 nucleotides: TGTGCCAGCAGTTTACCGACTAGCGGGTACACAGATACGCAGCATTTT.